The clone carrying this T cell receptor beta chain was found a few times. This sample is part of a study of blood T cell repertoires in COVID-19. As for the study in general: COVID-19 samples, acute and convalescent, were from the United States, Italy and Spain. Sources were T cells, B-cell-depleted T cells, or PBMCs; the material itself was cDNA or gDNA.

The CDR3 length is 14 residues. With 4 bases removed from V and 1 base from J, the gap between germline ends came to 11 bases. The germline gives CDR1 SGHRS, CDR2 YFSETQ. Authors' data handling: It was from reference gene primer amplification that nucleated cell counts were estimated. Sequenced by immunoSEQ multiplex PCR; TCRdb stores in-frame clones only, minus some. V and J calls and clone size are those listed in that table; D and trimming were worked out from the DNA. In the table there are about 440,000 clones, 75% to 90% of which are singletons. The chain is built from TRBV5-1 and TRBJ1-1; D remains unclear. The sequence was collected from a woman in her 30s with acute or convalescent COVID-19. The sample consisted of peripheral blood. CDR3: CASSPGLRNTEAFF. The CDR3 DNA reads TGCGCCAGCAGCCCCGGGTTAAGGAACACTGAAGCTTTCTTT. Complete variable domain (other parts from reference TRBV5-1 and TRBJ1-1): KAGVTQTPRYLIKTRGQQVTLSCSPISGHRSVSWYQQTPGQGLQFLFEYFSETQRNKGNFPGRFSGRQFSNSRSEMNVSTLELGDSALYLCASSPGLRNTEAFFGQGTRLTVV.